Shown below are 8 T cell receptor beta chains from a single sample sequenced in a study of cytomegalovirus exposure and HLA in healthy donors. PCR involved 60 Vbeta and 13 Jbeta primers. The table came from immunoSEQ multiplex PCR; TCRdb's copy has only in-frame clones and leaves some out. The sample contains about 140,000 clones, around 84% of which appear only once. What was sequenced was PBMCs. These receptors came from a boy aged 2 to 9 in good health and CMV-seronegative.

The J gene is TRBJ2-4, the V gene TRBV28, with D possibly TRBD2 on 5 matching bases. The CDR3 is made up of 17 amino acids. Trimming stripped 0 bases from V and 3 bases from J, with 15 bases between. From germline, CDR1 is MDHEN and CDR2 SYDVKM. The DNA of the CDR3 is TGTGCCAGCAGTTTATGGGACGTTCACGAGGGCAAAAACATTCAGTACTTC. Its protein product is CASSLWDVHEGKNIQYF.

This chain uses TRBV5-6 with TRBJ2-3; a weak D match, TRBD2 (5 bases). The CDR3 has 13 residues. V dropped 2 bases and J dropped 4 bases, with 8 bases sitting between them. CDR1 and CDR2 from the germline V gene are SGHDT and YYEEEE. CDR3 in amino acids: CASSFRGPDTQYF. CDR3 in DNA: TGTGCCAGCAGCTTCCGCGGGCCAGATACGCAGTATTTT. The full variable domain, completed using reference TRBV5-6 and TRBJ2-3, is DAGVTQSPTHLIKTRGQQVTLRCSPKSGHDTVSWYQQALGQGPQFIFQYYEEEERQRGNFPDRFSGHQFPNYSSELNVNALLLGDSALYLCASSFRGPDTQYFGPGTRLTVL.

The rearrangement uses TRBV9 and TRBJ2-7; 9 nucleotides match TRBD2. This CDR3 region has 15 residues. Germline V gene lookup returns CDR1 SGDLS and CDR2 YYNGEE. Trimming cost V 3 bases and J 2 bases; bases outside gene matches: 6. CDR3 residues: CASSAGSGRTYEQYF. The CDR3 DNA reads TGTGCCAGCAGCGCGGGAAGCGGGAGGACCTACGAGCAGTACTTC. The whole variable domain, remainder taken from reference TRBV9 and TRBJ2-7, is DSGVTQTPKHLITATGQRVTLRCSPRSGDLSVYWYQQSLDQGLQFLIQYYNGEERAKGNILERFSAQQFPDLHSELNLSSLELGDSALYFCASSAGSGRTYEQYFGPGTRLTVT.

The chain is built from TRBV5-4 and TRBJ2-1; D remains ambiguous. CDR1 is SGHNT, CDR2 YYREEE, per germline (reference sequence). The CDR3 spans 13 residues. V was trimmed by 5 bases and J by 7 bases, leaving 13 bases between them. CDR3 amino acids: CASRSSVGNEQFF. In DNA, the CDR3 is TGTGCCAGCAGGTCGTCGGTTGGTAATGAGCAGTTCTTC.

The chain couples TRBV9 to TRBJ2-1; 12 nucleotides match TRBD2. The V segment lost 4 bases and the J segment 6 bases; nucleotides outside the gene matches: 5. Per the germline V gene, CDR1 is SGDLS and CDR2 is YYNGEE. This CDR3 has 15 residues. This CDR3 is CASSPTLAGGNEQFF. CDR3 coding DNA: TGTGCCAGCAGCCCGACACTAGCGGGGGGCAATGAGCAGTTCTTC. The full variable domain, rest sourced from reference TRBV9 and TRBJ2-1, is DSGVTQTPKHLITATGQRVTLRCSPRSGDLSVYWYQQSLDQGLQFLIQYYNGEERAKGNILERFSAQQFPDLHSELNLSSLELGDSALYFCASSPTLAGGNEQFFGPGTRLTVL.

The gene calls are TRBV5-1 and TRBJ2-1; 11 positions agree with TRBD1. The germline gives CDR1 SGHRS, CDR2 YFSETQ. The CDR3 loop spans 16 amino acids. Trimming removed 7 bases from V and 8 bases from J; junction bases left unmatched: 14. CDR3 sequence reads: CASSFSLDRGLYEQFF. The CDR3 bases are TGCGCCAGCTCCTTCAGTTTGGACAGGGGGCTATATGAGCAGTTCTTC.

This clone has only a few counts. The V call is TRBV4-2, the J call TRBJ1-5; 8 nucleotides match TRBD1. The germline gives CDR1 LGHNA, CDR2 YNFKEQ. The ends lost 3 bases at V and 2 bases at J; junction bases unmatched: 6. The CDR3 has 16 amino acids. The CDR3 sequence: CASSHGVQGGNQPQHF. The CDR3 DNA reads TGTGCCAGCAGCCACGGCGTACAGGGGGGCAATCAGCCCCAGCATTTT.

The sample holds one count of this clone. The V and J genes are TRBV19 and TRBJ2-3, with D perhaps matching TRBD2 (5 bases). The CDR3 is made up of 16 amino acids. Germline assignment: CDR1 LNHDA and CDR2 SQIVND (reference sequence). Trimming left V 3 bases short and J 2 bases short, with 15 bases between. CDR3 in amino acids: CASSIGRVDSTDTQYF. The CDR3 DNA reads TGTGCCAGTAGTATCGGACGAGTGGACTCCACAGATACGCAGTATTTT.